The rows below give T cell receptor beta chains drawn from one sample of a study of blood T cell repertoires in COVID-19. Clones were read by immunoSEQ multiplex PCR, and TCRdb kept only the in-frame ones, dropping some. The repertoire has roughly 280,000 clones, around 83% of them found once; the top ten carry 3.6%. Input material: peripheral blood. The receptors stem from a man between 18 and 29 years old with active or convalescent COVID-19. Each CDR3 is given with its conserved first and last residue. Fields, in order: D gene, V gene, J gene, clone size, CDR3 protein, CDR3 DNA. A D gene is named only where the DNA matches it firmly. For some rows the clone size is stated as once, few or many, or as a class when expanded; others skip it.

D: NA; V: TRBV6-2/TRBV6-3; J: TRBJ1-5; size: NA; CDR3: CASSYAGPTTIQHF; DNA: TGTGCCAGCAGTTACGCGGGACCGACTACGATCCAGCATTTT
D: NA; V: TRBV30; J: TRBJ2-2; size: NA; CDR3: CASTQGSAGELFF; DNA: TGTGCCTCGACGCAGGGGTCGGCCGGGGAGCTGTTTTTT
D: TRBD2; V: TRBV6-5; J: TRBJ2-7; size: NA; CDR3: CASRRGLAGVFEQYF; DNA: TGTGCCAGCAGACGGGGACTAGCGGGAGTATTTGAGCAGTACTTC
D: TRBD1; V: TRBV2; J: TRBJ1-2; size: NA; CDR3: CASKREGGGTGDYGYTF; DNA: TGTGCCAGCAAGCGAGAAGGAGGGGGGACAGGAGACTATGGCTACACCTTC
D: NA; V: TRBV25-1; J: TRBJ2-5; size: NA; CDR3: CASRVRQETQYF; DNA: TGTGCCAGCAGAGTCAGACAAGAGACCCAGTACTTC
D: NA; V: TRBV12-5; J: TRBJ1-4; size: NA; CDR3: CASAQGSHNPSEKLFF; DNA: TGTGCTAGTGCCCAGGGTTCCCACAATCCGAGTGAAAAACTGTTTTTT
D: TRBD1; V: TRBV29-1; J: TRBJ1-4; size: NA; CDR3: CSVSGTGSEKLFF; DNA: TGCAGCGTCTCCGGGACAGGGTCTGAAAAACTGTTTTTT
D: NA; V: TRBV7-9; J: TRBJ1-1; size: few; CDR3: CASRRGVTEAFF; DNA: TGTGCCAGCAGGAGAGGAGTCACTGAAGCTTTCTTT
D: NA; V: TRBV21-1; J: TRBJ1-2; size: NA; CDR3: CASSKEVTAFYGYTF; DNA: TGTGCCAGCAGCAAAGAAGTAACAGCATTCTATGGCTACACCTTC
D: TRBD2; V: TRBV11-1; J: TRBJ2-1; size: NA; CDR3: CASSRTSGRGNEQFF; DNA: TGTGCCAGCAGCCGGACTAGCGGGAGAGGTAATGAGCAGTTCTTC
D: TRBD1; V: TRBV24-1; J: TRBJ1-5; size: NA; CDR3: CATSRLQQGANQPQHF; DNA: TGTGCCACCAGTCGACTTCAACAGGGGGCGAATCAGCCCCAGCATTTT
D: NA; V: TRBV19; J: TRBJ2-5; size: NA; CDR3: CASSGNARGETQYF; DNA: TGTGCCAGTAGCGGAAACGCCAGGGGAGAGACCCAGTACTTC
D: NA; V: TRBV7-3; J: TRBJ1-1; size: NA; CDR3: CASSQIGGGTEAFF; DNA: TGTGCCAGCAGCCAAATAGGGGGTGGCACTGAAGCTTTCTTT
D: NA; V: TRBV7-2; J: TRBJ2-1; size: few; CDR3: CASSPRVADALNEQFF; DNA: TGTGCCAGCAGCCCTAGAGTAGCGGACGCGCTCAATGAGCAGTTCTTC
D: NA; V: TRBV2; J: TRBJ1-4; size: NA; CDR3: CATLQGLEEKLFF; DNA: TGTGCCACGCTGCAGGGGTTAGAGGAAAAACTGTTTTTT
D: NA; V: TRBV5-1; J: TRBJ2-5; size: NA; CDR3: CASSLGRGGLETQYF; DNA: TGCGCCAGCAGCCTAGGGCGGGGTGGCTTGGAGACCCAGTACTTC
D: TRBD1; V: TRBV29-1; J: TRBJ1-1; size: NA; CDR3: CSVDRGSNTEAFF; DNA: TGCAGCGTCGACAGGGGGTCGAACACTGAAGCTTTCTTT
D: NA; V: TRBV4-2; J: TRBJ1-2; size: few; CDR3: CASSQGGRPYGYTF; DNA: TGTGCCAGCAGCCAAGGTGGGAGGCCCTATGGCTACACCTTC
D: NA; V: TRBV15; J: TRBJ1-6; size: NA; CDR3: CATSVEDFSPLHF; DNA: TGTGCCACCAGCGTCGAGGACTTTTCACCCCTCCACTTT
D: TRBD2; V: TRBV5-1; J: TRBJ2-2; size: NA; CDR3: CASSPGGSGLLTGELFF; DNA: TGCGCCAGCAGCCCCGGGGGGTCCGGATTACTCACCGGGGAGCTGTTTTTT
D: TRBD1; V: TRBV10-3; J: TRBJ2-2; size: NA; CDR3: CAIGTGDTGELFF; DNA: TGTGCCATCGGGACAGGGGACACCGGGGAGCTGTTTTTT
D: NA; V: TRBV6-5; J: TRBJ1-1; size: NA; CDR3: CASSLTWKNTEAFF; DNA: TGTGCCAGCAGTCTGACTTGGAAGAACACTGAAGCTTTCTTT
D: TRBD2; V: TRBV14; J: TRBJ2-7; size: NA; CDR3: CASRLAGSAEQYF; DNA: TGTGCCAGCAGATTAGCGGGATCGGCCGAGCAGTACTTC
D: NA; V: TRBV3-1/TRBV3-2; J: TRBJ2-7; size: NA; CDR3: CASSQSGGLVSEQYF; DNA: TGTGCCAGCAGCCAATCCGGGGGGCTGGTTAGCGAGCAGTACTTC
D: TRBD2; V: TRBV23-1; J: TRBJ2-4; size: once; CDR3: CASSQCILAGGPGAKNIQYF; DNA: TGCGCCAGCAGTCAATGTATACTAGCGGGAGGGCCAGGAGCCAAAAACATTCAGTACTTC
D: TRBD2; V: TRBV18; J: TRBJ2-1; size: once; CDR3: CASSKTSRYNEQFF; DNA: TGTGCCAGCTCAAAGACTAGCAGATACAATGAGCAGTTCTTC
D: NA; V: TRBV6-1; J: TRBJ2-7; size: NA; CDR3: CASSEGGSDPSEQYF; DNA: TGTGCCAGCAGTGAAGGAGGGTCAGATCCTAGCGAGCAGTACTTC
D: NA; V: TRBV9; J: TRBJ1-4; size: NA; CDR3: CASSVDPRGEKLFF; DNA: TGTGCCAGCAGCGTGGACCCCCGGGGTGAAAAACTGTTTTTT